A selection of T cell receptor beta chains follows, all from one sample in a study of Graves' ophthalmopathy and Graves' hyperthyroidism. TCRdb processed the multiplex PCR reads anew with MiXCR; each CDR3 protein has one entry. The sample shows about 220,000 distinct CDR3 sequences, roughly 21% of them seen only once. Source material: peripheral blood. Source of these receptors: a woman aged 50 to 65 with Graves' ophthalmopathy. CDR3s include the opening cysteine and the closing phenylalanine or tryptophan. D genes are given only for firm matches. The size field is filled for only some rows; it gives once, few, many or a size class.

d_gene,v_gene,j_gene,abundance,CDR3aa,CDR3nt
TRBD2,TRBV12-3/TRBV12-4,TRBJ2-7,NA,CASSLGTSENEQYF,TGTGCCAGCAGTTTAGGGACTAGCGAAAACGAGCAGTACTTC
NA,TRBV6-5,TRBJ2-5,many,CASSYHIQETQYF,TGTGCCAGCAGTTACCACATCCAAGAGACCCAGTACTTC
NA,TRBV27,TRBJ2-7,many,CASSLYTTRTYEQYF,TGTGCCAGCAGTTTATACACCACTAGGACCTACGAGCAGTACTTC
TRBD2,TRBV7-8,TRBJ2-5,once,CASSLRGIAGGRETQYF,TGTGCCAGCAGCTTAAGGGGAATAGCGGGAGGTCGGGAGACCCAGTACTTC
NA,TRBV4-1,TRBJ2-4,NA,CASAAAGQNIQYF,TGCGCCAGCGCTGCGGCAGGACAAAACATTCAGTACTTC
NA,TRBV29-1,TRBJ2-5,few,CSVEALVGGETQYF,TGCAGCGTTGAAGCACTCGTAGGAGGAGAGACCCAGTACTTC
NA,TRBV18,TRBJ1-2,few,CASSPPDRRYGYTF,TGTGCCAGCTCACCACCGGACAGACGATATGGCTACACCTTC
NA,TRBV15,TRBJ1-6,many,CATSRDRPGRSPLHF,TGTGCCACCAGCAGAGATCGACCCGGTAGATCACCCCTCCACTTT
NA,TRBV6-1,TRBJ1-1,many,CASSVQGTEAFF,TGTGCCAGCAGTGTACAGGGCACTGAAGCTTTCTTT
NA,TRBV20-1,TRBJ1-1,many,CSAHNSRVSTEAFF,TGCAGTGCCCATAACTCACGGGTGAGCACTGAAGCTTTCTTT
NA,TRBV4-1,TRBJ1-2,NA,CASSLYYGEAYGYTF,TGCGCCAGCAGCCTATATTATGGGGAAGCCTATGGCTACACCTTC
NA,TRBV6-2/TRBV6-3,TRBJ2-2,many,CASSYTGYRNTGELFF,TGTGCCAGCAGTTACACCGGATACAGGAACACCGGGGAGCTGTTTTTT
TRBD1,TRBV20-1,TRBJ1-2,many,CSASVRDRGSYGYTF,TGCAGTGCTAGTGTTAGGGACAGGGGATCCTATGGCTACACCTTC
NA,TRBV27,TRBJ2-7,many,CASSLSGTSYEQYF,TGTGCCAGCAGTTTAAGTGGCACCTCCTACGAGCAGTACTTC
TRBD1,TRBV5-1,TRBJ2-5,many,CASSLWGQGASQETQYF,TGCGCCAGCAGCTTGTGGGGACAGGGGGCTTCCCAAGAGACCCAGTACTTC
NA,TRBV5-1,TRBJ1-1,few,CASSPNVGRVNTEAFF,TGCGCCAGCAGCCCTAATGTGGGCAGGGTGAACACTGAAGCTTTCTTT
NA,TRBV9,TRBJ1-2,many,CASSPNSNYGYTF,TGTGCCAGCAGCCCCAATAGTAACTATGGCTACACCTTC
NA,TRBV6-5,TRBJ1-2,many,CASSYLWGDYGYTF,TGTGCCAGCAGTTACCTTTGGGGAGACTATGGCTACACCTTC
NA,TRBV28,TRBJ2-7,many,CASSFHIPAYEQYF,TGTGCCAGCAGTTTTCATATCCCCGCCTACGAGCAGTACTTC
TRBD1,TRBV4-1,TRBJ1-2,few,CASSVRQGVDYGYTF,TGCGCCAGCAGCGTTCGACAGGGGGTAGACTATGGCTACACCTTC
TRBD2,TRBV12-3/TRBV12-4,TRBJ2-2,many,CASRTSGTNTGELFF,TGTGCCAGCAGAACTAGCGGGACTAACACCGGGGAGCTGTTTTTT
TRBD2,TRBV7-9,TRBJ2-5,many,CASSLGLAVETQYF,TGTGCCAGCAGCTTAGGACTAGCGGTAGAGACCCAGTACTTC
TRBD1,TRBV28,TRBJ2-5,many,CASSPQQGRRETQYF,TGTGCCAGCAGTCCCCAACAGGGGCGGCGGGAGACCCAGTACTTC
NA,TRBV28,TRBJ1-2,NA,CASSSTARGLAFGYTF,TGTGCCAGCAGTTCCACTGCGCGGGGTTTGGCCTTTGGCTACACCTTC
NA,TRBV6-2/TRBV6-3,TRBJ2-6,many,CATRGANSGANVLTF,TGTGCCACAAGGGGGGCGAACTCTGGGGCCAACGTCCTGACTTTC
NA,TRBV4-1,TRBJ2-5,many,CASSQTYTETQYF,TGCGCCAGCAGCCAAACCTACACGGAGACCCAGTACTTC
NA,TRBV10-3,TRBJ1-5,NA,CAISPSLYSNQPQHF,TGTGCCATCAGTCCCAGCCTTTATAGCAATCAGCCCCAGCATTTT
NA,TRBV7-2,TRBJ2-5,NA,CASTMGRETQYF,TGTGCCAGCACCATGGGAAGGGAGACCCAGTACTTC
TRBD1,TRBV11-2,TRBJ1-2,many,CASARDRALGYTF,TGTGCCAGCGCTCGGGACAGGGCGCTTGGCTACACCTTC
NA,TRBV6-1,TRBJ1-1,many,CASSQYGTEAFF,TGTGCCAGCAGCCAATACGGTACTGAAGCTTTCTTT
NA,TRBV12-3/TRBV12-4,TRBJ1-5,NA,CASSLIRGLYSNQPQHF,TGTGCCAGCAGTTTGATCCGGGGACTCTATAGCAATCAGCCCCAGCATTTT
NA,TRBV6-1,TRBJ1-3,NA,CASSDRAGNTIYF,TGTGCCAGCAGTGACAGGGCTGGAAACACCATATATTTT
NA,TRBV7-3,TRBJ1-1,many,CASSSTPGHTEAFF,TGTGCCAGCAGCTCGACACCAGGTCACACTGAAGCTTTCTTT
TRBD1,TRBV12-3/TRBV12-4,TRBJ1-1,NA,CASSHRQGSIVEAFF,TGTGCCAGCAGTCACCGACAGGGCTCCATTGTTGAAGCTTTCTTT
NA,TRBV6-5,TRBJ1-2,NA,CASSYFAARNYGYTF,TGTGCCAGTAGTTACTTTGCTGCTAGGAACTATGGCTACACCTTC
NA,TRBV6-5,TRBJ2-7,many,CASTRGDEQYF,TGTGCCAGCACCCGTGGCGACGAGCAGTACTTC
NA,TRBV6-1,TRBJ1-6,many,CASFRRRGSYNSPLHF,TGTGCCAGCTTCCGTCGCAGGGGATCCTATAATTCACCCCTCCACTTT
NA,TRBV6-1,TRBJ1-6,few,CASRQARIDYNSPLHF,TGTGCCAGCAGGCAGGCCCGGATCGACTATAATTCACCCCTCCACTTT
NA,TRBV4-2,TRBJ1-5,NA,CASSPLVGSEQPQHF,TGTGCCAGCAGCCCCTTGGTCGGGTCGGAACAGCCCCAGCATTTT
TRBD2,TRBV12-3/TRBV12-4,TRBJ2-7,many,CASSFGTSGNYYEQYF,TGTGCCAGCAGTTTTGGGACTAGCGGGAACTACTACGAGCAGTACTTC